This T cell receptor (beta chain) was captured in a study of T cells after yellow fever vaccination. At the level of the study: Some fractions had low cell numbers, and these were prepared with SMART-Seq v4 Ultra Low Input.

The CDR3 runs to 15 residues. CDR1 is SGHVS and CDR2 is FNYEAQ in the germline V gene. V gave up 6 bases and J gave up 4 bases; unmatched junction bases: 11. MiXCR, applied by TCRdb to the 5' RACE reads, yields one record per CDR3 protein. The sample comprises roughly 160,000 distinct CDR3 sequences, about a tenth of which are singletons, and under 40% rests with the top ten. Notes on this clonotype: Its antigen remains unknown.

General study findings and limits: A minor fraction of clonotypes spanned both CD4 and CD8 compartments. FACS-sorted repertoires could harbor abundant contaminating bulk-population clonotypes. Weaker overall, the secondary response nonetheless peaked faster (day 5 versus 15).

The sequenced sample was CD8+ T cells sorted from PBMCs, obtained 45 days after the yellow fever booster vaccination. This TCR came from a man younger than 30 who received the YFV17D yellow fever vaccine. This chain uses TRBV7-6 with TRBJ1-2, with 7 bases fitting TRBD1. The CDR3 reads CASSPGTVSFYGYTF. As DNA, the CDR3 is TGTGCCAGCAGTCCCGGGACAGTATCCTTCTATGGCTACACCTTC.